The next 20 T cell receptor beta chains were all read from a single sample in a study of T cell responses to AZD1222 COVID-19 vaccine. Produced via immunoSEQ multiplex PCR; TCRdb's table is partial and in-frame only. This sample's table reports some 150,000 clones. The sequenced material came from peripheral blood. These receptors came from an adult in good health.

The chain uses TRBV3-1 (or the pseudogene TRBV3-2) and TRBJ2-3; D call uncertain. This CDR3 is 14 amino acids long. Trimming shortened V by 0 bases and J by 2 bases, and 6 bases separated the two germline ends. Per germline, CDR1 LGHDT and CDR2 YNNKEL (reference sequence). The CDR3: CASSQDRLTDTQYF. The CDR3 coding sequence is TGTGCCAGCAGCCAAGATCGACTCACAGATACGCAGTATTTT.

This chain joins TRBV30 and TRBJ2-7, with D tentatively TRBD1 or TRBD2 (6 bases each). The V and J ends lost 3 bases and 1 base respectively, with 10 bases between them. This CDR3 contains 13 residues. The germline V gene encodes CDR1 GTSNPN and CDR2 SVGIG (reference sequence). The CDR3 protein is CAWSRGGSYEQYF. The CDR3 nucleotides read TGTGCCTGGAGCCGAGGGGGGTCCTACGAGCAGTACTTC. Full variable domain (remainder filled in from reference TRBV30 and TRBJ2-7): SQTIHQWPATLVQPVGSPLSLECTVEGTSNPNLYWYRQAAGRGLQLLFYSVGIGQISSEVPQNLSASRPQDRQFILSSKKLLLSDSGFYLCAWSRGGSYEQYFGPGTRLTVT.

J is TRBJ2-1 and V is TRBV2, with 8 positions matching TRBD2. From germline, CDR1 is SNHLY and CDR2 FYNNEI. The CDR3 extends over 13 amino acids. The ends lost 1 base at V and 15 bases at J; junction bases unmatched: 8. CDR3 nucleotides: TGTGCCAGCAGTGAAGGGGTAACTAGCGGTCGGTTCTTC. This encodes CASSEGVTSGRFF.

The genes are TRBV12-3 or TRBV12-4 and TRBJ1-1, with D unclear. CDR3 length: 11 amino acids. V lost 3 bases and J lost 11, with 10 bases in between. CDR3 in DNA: TGTGCCAGCAGTTTTTCCGCGACCGCTTTCTTT. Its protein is CASSFSATAFF.

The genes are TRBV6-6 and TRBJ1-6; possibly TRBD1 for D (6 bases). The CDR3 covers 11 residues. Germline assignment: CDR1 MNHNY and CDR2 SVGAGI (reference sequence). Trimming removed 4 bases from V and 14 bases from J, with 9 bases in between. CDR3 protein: CASSSPGALHF. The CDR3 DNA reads TGTGCCAGCAGTTCACCAGGGGCCCTCCACTTT.

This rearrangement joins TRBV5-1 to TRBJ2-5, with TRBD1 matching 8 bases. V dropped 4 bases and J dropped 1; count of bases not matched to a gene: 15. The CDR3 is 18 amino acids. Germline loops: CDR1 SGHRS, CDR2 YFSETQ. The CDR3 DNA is TGCGCCAGCAGCCTATACAGGGGGTTAGGGAAGGTCCAAGAGACCCAGTACTTC. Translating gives CASSLYRGLGKVQETQYF.

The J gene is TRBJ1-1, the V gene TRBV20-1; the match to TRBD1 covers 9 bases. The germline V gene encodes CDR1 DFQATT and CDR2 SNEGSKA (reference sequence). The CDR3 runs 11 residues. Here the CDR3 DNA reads TGCACCGTAGACAGGGGGACTGAAGCTTTCTTT. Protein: CTVDRGTEAFF.

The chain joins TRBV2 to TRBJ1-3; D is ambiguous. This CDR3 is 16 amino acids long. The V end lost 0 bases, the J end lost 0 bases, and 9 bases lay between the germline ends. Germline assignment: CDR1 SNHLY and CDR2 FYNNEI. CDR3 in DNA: TGTGCCAGCAGTGAAGCGTGGGGAAACTCTGGAAACACCATATATTTT. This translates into CASSEAWGNSGNTIYF.

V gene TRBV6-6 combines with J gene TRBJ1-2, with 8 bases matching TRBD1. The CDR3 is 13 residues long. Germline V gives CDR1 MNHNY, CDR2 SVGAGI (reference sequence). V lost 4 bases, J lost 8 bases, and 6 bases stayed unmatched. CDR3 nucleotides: TGTGCCAGCAGTTCCGGGACAGGCCTCGGCTACACCTTC. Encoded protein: CASSSGTGLGYTF.

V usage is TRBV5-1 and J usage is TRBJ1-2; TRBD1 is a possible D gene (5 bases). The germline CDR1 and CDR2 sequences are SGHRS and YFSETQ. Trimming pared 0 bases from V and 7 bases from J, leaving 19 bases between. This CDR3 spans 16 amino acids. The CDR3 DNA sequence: TGCGCCAGCAGCTTGGGGCAGGGTGTCGGTTTACGTGGCTACACCTTC. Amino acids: CASSLGQGVGLRGYTF.

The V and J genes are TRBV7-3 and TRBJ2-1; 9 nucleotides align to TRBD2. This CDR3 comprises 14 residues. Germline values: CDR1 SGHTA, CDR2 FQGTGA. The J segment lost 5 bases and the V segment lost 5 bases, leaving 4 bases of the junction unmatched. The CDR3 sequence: CASSRGGANNEQFF. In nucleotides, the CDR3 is TGTGCCAGCAGCCGCGGGGGGGCCAACAATGAGCAGTTCTTC.

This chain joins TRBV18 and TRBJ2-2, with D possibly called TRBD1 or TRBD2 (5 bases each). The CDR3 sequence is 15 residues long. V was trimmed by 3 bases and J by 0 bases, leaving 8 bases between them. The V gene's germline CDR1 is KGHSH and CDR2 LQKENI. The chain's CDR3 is CASSPGTANTGELFF. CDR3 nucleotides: TGTGCCAGCTCACCCGGGACCGCGAACACCGGGGAGCTGTTTTTT.

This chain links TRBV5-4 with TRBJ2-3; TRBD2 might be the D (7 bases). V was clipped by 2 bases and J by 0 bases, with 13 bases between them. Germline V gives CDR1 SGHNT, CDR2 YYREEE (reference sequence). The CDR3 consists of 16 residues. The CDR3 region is CASSFGGASSTDTQYF. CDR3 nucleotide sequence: TGTGCCAGCAGCTTTGGGGGGGCATCTAGCACAGATACGCAGTATTTT.

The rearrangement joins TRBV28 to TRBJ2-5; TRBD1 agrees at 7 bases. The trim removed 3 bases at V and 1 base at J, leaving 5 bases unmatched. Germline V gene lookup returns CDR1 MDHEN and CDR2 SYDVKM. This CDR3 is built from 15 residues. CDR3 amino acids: CASSFAGTAQETQYF. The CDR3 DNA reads TGTGCCAGCAGTTTCGCCGGGACAGCCCAAGAGACCCAGTACTTC.

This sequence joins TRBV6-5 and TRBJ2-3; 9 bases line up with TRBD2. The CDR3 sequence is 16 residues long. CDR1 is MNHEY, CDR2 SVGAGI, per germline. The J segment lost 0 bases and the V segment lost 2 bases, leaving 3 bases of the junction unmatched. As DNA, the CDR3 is TGTGCCAGCAGTTACGGGGGACTAGCTAGCACAGATACGCAGTATTTT. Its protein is CASSYGGLASTDTQYF.

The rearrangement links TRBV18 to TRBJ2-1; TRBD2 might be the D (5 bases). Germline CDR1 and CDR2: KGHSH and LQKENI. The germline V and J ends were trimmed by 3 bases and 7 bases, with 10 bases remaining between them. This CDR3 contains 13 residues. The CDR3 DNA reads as TGTGCCAGCTCACCCGGACTCCCAAATGAGCAGTTCTTC. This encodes CASSPGLPNEQFF.

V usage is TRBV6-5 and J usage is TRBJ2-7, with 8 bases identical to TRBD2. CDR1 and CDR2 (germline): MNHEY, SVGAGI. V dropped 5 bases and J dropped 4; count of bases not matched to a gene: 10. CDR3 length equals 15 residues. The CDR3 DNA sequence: TGTGCCAGCAGTACCTTCGCGGGGGGCAGGTACGAGCAGTACTTC. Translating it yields CASSTFAGGRYEQYF.

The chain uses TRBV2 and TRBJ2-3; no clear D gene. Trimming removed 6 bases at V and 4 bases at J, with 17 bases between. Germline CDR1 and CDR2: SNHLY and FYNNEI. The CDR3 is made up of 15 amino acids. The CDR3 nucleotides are TGTGCCAGCAGAAGGACCGCTTTAGCCCCAGATACGCAGTATTTT. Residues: CASRRTALAPDTQYF.

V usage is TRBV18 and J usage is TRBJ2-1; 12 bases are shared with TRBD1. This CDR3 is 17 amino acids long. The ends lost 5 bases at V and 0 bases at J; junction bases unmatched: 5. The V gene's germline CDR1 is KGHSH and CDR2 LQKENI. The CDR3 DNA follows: TGTGCCAGCTCATCAGGGACAGGGGGCTTCTCCTACAATGAGCAGTTCTTC. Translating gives CASSSGTGGFSYNEQFF.

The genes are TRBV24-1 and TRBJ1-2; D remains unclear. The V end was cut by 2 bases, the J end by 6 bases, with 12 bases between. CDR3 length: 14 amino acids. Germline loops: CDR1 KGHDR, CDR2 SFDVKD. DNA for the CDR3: TGTGCCACCAGTGATTCGTTTGGTGCGGATGGCTACACCTTC. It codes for CATSDSFGADGYTF.